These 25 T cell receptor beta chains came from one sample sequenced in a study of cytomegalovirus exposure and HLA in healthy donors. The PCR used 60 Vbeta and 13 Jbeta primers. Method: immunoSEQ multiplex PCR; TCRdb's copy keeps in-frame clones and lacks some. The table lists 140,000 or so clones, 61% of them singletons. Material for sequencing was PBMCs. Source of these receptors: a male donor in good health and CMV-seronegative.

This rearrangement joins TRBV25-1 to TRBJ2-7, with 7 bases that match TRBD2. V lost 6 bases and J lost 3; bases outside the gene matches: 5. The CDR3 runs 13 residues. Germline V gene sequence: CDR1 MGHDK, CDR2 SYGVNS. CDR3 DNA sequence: TGTGCCAGCAGACCCCGGGACTACTACGAGCAGTACTTC. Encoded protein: CASRPRDYYEQYF.

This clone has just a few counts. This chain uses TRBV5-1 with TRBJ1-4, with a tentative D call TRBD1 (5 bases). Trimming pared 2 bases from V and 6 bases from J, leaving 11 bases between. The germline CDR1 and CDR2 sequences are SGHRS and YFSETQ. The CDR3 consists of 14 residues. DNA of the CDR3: TGCGCCAGCAGCTTCACGGGGGGGGATGAAAAACTGTTTTTT. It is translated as CASSFTGGDEKLFF.

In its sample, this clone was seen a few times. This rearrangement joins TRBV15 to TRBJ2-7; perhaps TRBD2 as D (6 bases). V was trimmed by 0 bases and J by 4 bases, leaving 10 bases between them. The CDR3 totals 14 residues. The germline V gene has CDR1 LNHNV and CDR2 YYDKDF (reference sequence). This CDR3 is CATSREGLSYEQYF. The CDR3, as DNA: TGTGCCACCAGCAGAGAGGGACTCTCTTACGAGCAGTACTTC.

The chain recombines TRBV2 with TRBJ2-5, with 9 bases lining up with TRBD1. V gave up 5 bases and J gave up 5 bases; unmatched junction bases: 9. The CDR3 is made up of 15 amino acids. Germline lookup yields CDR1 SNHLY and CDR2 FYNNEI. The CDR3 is CASSISRTGEETQYF. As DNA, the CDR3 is TGTGCCAGCAGTATTTCAAGGACAGGGGAGGAGACCCAGTACTTC. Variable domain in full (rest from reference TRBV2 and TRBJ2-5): EPEVTQTPSHQVTQMGQEVILRCVPISNHLYFYWYRQILGQKVEFLVSFYNNEISEKSEIFDDQFSVERPDGSNFTLKIRSTKLEDSAMYFCASSISRTGEETQYFGPGTRLLVL.

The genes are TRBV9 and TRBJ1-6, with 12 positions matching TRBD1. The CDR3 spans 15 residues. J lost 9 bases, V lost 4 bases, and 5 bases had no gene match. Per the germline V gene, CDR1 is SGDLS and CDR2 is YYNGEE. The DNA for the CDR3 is TGTGCCAGCAGCCCGGGACAGGGGGCTGTTTCACCCCTCCACTTT. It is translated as CASSPGQGAVSPLHF.

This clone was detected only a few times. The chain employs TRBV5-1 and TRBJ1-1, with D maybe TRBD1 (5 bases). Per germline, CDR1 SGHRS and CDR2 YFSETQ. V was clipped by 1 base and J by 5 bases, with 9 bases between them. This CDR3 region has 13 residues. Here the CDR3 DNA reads TGCGCCAGCAGCTTGTTGGGGGGAACTGAAGCTTTCTTT. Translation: CASSLLGGTEAFF.

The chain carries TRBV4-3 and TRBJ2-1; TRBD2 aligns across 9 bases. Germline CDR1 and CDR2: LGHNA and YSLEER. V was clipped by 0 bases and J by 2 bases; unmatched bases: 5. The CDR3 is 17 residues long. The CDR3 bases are TGCGCCAGCAGCCAAGATCGGGCTAGCGGGGCCTACAATGAGCAGTTCTTC. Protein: CASSQDRASGAYNEQFF.

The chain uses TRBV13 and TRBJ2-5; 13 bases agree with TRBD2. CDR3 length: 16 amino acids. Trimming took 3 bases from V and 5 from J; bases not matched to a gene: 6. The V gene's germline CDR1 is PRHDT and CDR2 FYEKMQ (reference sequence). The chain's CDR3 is CASSLGTSGVVETQYF. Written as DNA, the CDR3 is TGTGCCAGCAGCTTGGGGACTAGCGGGGTCGTGGAGACCCAGTACTTC.

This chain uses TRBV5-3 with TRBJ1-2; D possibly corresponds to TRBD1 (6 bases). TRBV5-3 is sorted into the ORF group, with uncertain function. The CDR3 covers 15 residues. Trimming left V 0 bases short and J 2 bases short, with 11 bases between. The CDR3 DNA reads TGTGCCAGAAGCTTGGCACAGGGAAGAAACTATGGCTACACCTTC. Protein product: CARSLAQGRNYGYTF.

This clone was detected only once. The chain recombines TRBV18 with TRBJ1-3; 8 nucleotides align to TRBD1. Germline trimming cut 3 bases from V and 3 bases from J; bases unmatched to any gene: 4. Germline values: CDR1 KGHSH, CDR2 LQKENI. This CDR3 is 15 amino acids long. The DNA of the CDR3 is TGTGCCAGCTCACCCCAGGGGGCAAGTGGAAACACCATATATTTT. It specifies CASSPQGASGNTIYF.

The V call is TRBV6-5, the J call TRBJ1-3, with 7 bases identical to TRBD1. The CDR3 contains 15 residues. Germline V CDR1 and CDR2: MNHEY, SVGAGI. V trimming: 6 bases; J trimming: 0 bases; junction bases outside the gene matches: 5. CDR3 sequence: CASRGTVHSGNTIYF. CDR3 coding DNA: TGTGCCAGCAGGGGGACAGTCCACTCTGGAAACACCATATATTTT.

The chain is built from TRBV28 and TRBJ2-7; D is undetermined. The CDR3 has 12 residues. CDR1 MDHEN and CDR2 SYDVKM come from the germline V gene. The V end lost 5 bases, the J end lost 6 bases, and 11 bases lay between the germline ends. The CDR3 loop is CASSLQVFEQYF. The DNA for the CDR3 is TGTGCCAGCAGTCTCCAGGTTTTCGAGCAGTACTTC.

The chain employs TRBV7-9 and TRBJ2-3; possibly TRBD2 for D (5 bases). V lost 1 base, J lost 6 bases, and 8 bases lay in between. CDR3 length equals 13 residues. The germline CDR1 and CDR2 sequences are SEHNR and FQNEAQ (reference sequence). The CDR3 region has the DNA TGTGCCAGCAGCTTAGTCGGGATGGATACGCAGTATTTT. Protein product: CASSLVGMDTQYF.

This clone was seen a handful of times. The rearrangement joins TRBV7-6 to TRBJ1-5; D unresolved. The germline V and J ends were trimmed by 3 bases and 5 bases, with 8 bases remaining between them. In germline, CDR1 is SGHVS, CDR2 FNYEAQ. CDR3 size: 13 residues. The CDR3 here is CASSFSDYQPQHF. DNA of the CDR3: TGTGCCAGCAGCTTCTCAGATTATCAGCCCCAGCATTTT.

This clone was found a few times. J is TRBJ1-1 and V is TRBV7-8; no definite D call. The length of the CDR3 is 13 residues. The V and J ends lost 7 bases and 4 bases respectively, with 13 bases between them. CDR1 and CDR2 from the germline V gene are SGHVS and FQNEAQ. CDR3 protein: CASMWLPSTEAFF. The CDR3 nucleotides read TGTGCCAGCATGTGGCTCCCGTCCACTGAAGCTTTCTTT.

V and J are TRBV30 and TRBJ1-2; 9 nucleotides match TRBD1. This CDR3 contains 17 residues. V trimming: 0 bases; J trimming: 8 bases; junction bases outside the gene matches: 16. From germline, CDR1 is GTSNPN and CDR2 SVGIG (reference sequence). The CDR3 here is CAWSVYFSETGGRGYTF. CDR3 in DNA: TGTGCCTGGAGTGTATATTTTTCGGAGACAGGGGGTCGGGGCTACACCTTC.

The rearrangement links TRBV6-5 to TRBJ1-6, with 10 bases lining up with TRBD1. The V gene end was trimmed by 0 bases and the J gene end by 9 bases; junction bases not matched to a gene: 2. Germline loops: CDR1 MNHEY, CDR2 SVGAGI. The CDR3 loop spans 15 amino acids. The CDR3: CASSYSGQGVSPLHF. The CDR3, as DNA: TGTGCCAGCAGTTACTCCGGACAGGGGGTTTCACCCCTCCACTTT.

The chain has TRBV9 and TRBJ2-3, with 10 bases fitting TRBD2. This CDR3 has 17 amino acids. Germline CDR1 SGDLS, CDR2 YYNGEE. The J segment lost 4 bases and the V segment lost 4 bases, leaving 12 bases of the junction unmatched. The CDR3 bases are TGTGCCAGCAGCCCCGGTGGAAGCGGGGGGGCTTCAGATACGCAGTATTTT. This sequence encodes CASSPGGSGGASDTQYF.

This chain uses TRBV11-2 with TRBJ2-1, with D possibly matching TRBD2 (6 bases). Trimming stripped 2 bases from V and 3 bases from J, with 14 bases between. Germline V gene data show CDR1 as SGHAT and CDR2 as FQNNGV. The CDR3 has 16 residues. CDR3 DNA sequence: TGTGCCAGCAGCTTACGGGCGGGGAGCTTCTACAATGAGCAGTTCTTC. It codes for CASSLRAGSFYNEQFF.

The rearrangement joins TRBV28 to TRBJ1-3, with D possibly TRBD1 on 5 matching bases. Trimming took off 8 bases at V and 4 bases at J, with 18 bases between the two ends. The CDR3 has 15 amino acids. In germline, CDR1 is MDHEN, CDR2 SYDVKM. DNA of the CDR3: TGTGCCAGCCTAACGGGTGGGGCGGACGGAAACACCATATATTTT. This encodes CASLTGGADGNTIYF.

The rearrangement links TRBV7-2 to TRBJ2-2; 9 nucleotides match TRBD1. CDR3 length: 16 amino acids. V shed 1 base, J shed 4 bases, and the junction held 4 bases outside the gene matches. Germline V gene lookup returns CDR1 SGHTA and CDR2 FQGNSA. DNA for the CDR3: TGTGCCAGCAGCTTAGGTGGACAGGGGTTCACCGGGGAGCTGTTTTTT. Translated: CASSLGGQGFTGELFF. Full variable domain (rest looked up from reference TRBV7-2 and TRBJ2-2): GAGVSQSPSNKVTEKGKDVELRCDPISGHTALYWYRQSLGQGLEFLIYFQGNSAPDKSGLPSDRFSAERTGGSVSTLTIQRTQQEDSAVYLCASSLGGQGFTGELFFGEGSRLTVL.

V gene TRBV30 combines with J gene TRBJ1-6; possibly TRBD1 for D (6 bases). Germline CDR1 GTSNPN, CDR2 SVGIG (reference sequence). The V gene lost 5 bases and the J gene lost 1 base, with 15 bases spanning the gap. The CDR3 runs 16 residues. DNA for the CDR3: TGTGCCTGGGCGGACAGTTCTCGGTCCTATAATTCACCCCTCCACTTT. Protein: CAWADSSRSYNSPLHF.

CDR3 DNA sequence: TGTGCCAGCAGCTTAGTACTTACAGTTATACTCCTCAATGAGCAGTTCTTC. This encodes CASSLVLTVILLNEQFF. V and J are TRBV7-9 and TRBJ2-1; no clear D gene. V was clipped by 1 base and J by 6 bases, with 19 bases between them. The germline V gene encodes CDR1 SEHNR and CDR2 FQNEAQ (reference sequence). The CDR3 is 17 amino acids. Full variable domain (missing parts from reference TRBV7-9 and TRBJ2-1): DTGVSQNPRHKITKRGQNVTFRCDPISEHNRLYWYRQTLGQGPEFLTYFQNEAQLEKSRLLSDRFSAERPKGSFSTLEIQRTEQGDSAMYLCASSLVLTVILLNEQFFGPGTRLTVL.

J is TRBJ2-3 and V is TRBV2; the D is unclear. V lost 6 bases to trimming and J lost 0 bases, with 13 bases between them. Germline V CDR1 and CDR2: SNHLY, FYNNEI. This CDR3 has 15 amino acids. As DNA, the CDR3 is TGTGCCAGCAGGATAGACACGGCTAGCACAGATACGCAGTATTTT. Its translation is CASRIDTASTDTQYF.

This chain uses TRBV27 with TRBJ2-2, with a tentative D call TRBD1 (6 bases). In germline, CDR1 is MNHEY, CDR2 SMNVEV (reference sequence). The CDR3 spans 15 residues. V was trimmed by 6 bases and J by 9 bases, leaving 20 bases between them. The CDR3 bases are TGTGCCAGCAGGGTATCGGACAGCCACCGTAGGGAGCTGTTTTTT. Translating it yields CASRVSDSHRRELFF.